This paragraph covers one T cell receptor beta chain sequence. Germline values: CDR1 LGHDT, CDR2 YNNKEL (reference sequence). Trimming removed 1 base at V and 1 base at J, with 10 bases between. CDR3 length: 15 residues. The data were obtained in a study of blood T cell repertoires in COVID-19. Profiling relied on immunoSEQ multiplex PCR, and the TCRdb table lists in-frame clones only, not all of them. The table lists fewer than 180,000 clones, approximately 86% of them singletons. The sequence was obtained from a woman aged 55-69 years with active or convalescent COVID-19. This chain joins TRBV3-1 (or the pseudogene TRBV3-2) and TRBJ1-1; D may be TRBD1 (5 bases). What was sequenced was peripheral blood. The CDR3 bases are TGTGCCAGCAGCCAAGGGGGGGGTAGGAACACTGAAGCTTTCTTT. It yields the protein CASSQGGGRNTEAFF.